A selection of T cell receptor beta chains follows, all from one sample in a study of blood T cells in healthy people across ages. MiXCR was run by TCRdb on the 5' RACE reads, yielding one entry per CDR3 protein. The sample comprises 600,000 to 1,000,000 distinct CDR3 sequences, around a quarter of which are singletons, and approximately 3.7% rests with the top ten. The sample was also reused in another study, on T cells of mothers and their children.

The source material was blood. The receptors were gathered from a boy aged 10-17 years in good health. CDR3s include the opening cysteine and the closing phenylalanine or tryptophan. Fields, in order: J gene, V gene, clone size, D gene, CDR3 DNA, CDR3 protein. A D gene is named only where the DNA matches it firmly. Clone sizes are given selectively: once, few, many, or a class where the clone is expanded.

TRBJ1-5	TRBV5-6	few	TRBD1	TGTGCCAGCAGCTTAGGGGACAGGGCACAGCCCCAGCATTTT	CASSLGDRAQPQHF
TRBJ2-7	TRBV13	-	TRBD2	TGTGCCAGCAGCTTAGTCCTACCTAGCGGATCCTACGAGCAGTACTTC	CASSLVLPSGSYEQYF
TRBJ2-1	TRBV29-1	-	TRBD2	TGCAGCGTCCTGATAGCGGGGGTATACAATGAGCAGTTCTTC	CSVLIAGVYNEQFF
TRBJ1-6	TRBV2	few	-	TGTGCCAGCATTGGTCAGGGCGATAATTCACCCCTCCACTTT	CASIGQGDNSPLHF
TRBJ1-2	TRBV12-3/TRBV12-4	few	TRBD1	TGTGCCAGCAGTTCCGGGGACAGGTTGGTTGGTGGCTACACCTTC	CASSSGDRLVGGYTF
TRBJ2-3	TRBV3-1	-	TRBD2	TGTGCCAGCAGCCAAGTTAGGGAGCGGGGGATCACAGATACGCAGTATTTT	CASSQVRERGITDTQYF
TRBJ2-1	TRBV3-1	few	-	TGTGCCAGCAGCCAAGGGAGTCGAGGGTACAATGAGCAGTTCTTC	CASSQGSRGYNEQFF
TRBJ1-5	TRBV27	-	-	TGTGCCAGCAGTTTTGGCAGCACCTATCAGCCCCAGCATTTT	CASSFGSTYQPQHF
TRBJ1-1	TRBV6-2/TRBV6-3	few	-	TGTGCCACCTCCTCGGGAGGAGTCATGAACACTGAAGCTTTCTTT	CATSSGGVMNTEAFF
TRBJ2-5	TRBV6-5	-	-	TGTGCCAGCAGTCGAGGGGGGAAAAACCAAGAGACCCAGTACTTC	CASSRGGKNQETQYF
TRBJ2-2	TRBV5-8	few	-	TGTGCCAGCACCGGGGAGCTGTTTTTT	CASTGELFF
TRBJ2-5	TRBV7-3	-	-	TGTGCCAGCAGCTCTTTAATCGGGGAGACCCAGTACTTC	CASSSLIGETQYF
TRBJ1-2	TRBV6-5	-	TRBD1	TGTGCCAGCAGGGATCGGGACAGGGGGAATGAGGGCTACACCTTC	CASRDRDRGNEGYTF